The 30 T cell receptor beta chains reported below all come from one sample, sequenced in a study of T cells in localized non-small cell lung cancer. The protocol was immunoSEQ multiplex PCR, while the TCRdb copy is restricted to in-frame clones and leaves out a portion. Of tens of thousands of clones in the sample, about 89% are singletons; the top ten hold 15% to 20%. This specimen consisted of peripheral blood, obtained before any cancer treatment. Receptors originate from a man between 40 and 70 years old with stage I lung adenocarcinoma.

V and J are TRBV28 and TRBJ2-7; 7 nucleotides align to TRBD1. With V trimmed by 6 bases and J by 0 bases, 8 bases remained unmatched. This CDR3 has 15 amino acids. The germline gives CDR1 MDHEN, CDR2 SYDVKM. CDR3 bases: TGTGCCAGCAGGCGCAGGGGGACCAGCTCCTACGAGCAGTACTTC. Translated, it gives CASRRRGTSSYEQYF.

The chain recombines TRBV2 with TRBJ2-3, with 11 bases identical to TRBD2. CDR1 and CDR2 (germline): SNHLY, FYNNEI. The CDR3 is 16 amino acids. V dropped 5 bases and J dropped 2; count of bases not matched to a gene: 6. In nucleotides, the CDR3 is TGTGCCAGCAGTTCCGGGACTAGCGGATTCACAGATACGCAGTATTTT. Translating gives CASSSGTSGFTDTQYF.

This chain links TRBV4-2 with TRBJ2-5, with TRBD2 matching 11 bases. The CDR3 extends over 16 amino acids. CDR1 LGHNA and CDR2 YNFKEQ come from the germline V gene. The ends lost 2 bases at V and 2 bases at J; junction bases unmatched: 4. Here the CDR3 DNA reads TGTGCCAGCAGCCAACCGGGACTAGCGGATCAAGAGACCCAGTACTTC. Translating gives CASSQPGLADQETQYF.

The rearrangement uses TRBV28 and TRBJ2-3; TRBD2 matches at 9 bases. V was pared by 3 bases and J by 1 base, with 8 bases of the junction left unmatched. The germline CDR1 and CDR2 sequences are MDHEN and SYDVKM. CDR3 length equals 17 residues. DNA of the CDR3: TGTGCCAGCAGTTTCCTTTTCCGGACTAGCGGCACAGATACGCAGTATTTT. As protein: CASSFLFRTSGTDTQYF.

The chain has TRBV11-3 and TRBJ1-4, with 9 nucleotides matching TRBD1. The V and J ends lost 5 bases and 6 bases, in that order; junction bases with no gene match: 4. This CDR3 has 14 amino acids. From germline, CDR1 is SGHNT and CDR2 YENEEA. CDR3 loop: CASSPRTGDEKLFF. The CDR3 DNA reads TGTGCCAGCAGCCCCCGGACAGGGGATGAAAAACTGTTTTTT.

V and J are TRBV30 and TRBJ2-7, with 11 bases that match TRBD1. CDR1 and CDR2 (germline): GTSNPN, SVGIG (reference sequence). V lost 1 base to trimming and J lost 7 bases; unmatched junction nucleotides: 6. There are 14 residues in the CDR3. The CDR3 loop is CAWSEWTGGGEQYF. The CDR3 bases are TGTGCCTGGAGTGAGTGGACAGGGGGCGGAGAGCAGTACTTC.

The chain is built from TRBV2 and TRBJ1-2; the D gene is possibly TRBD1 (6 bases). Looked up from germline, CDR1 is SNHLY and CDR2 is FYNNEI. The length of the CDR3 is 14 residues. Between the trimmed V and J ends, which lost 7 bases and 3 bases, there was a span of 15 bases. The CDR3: CASMQGLRDYGYTF. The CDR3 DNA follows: TGTGCCAGCATGCAGGGGCTGAGGGACTATGGCTACACCTTC.

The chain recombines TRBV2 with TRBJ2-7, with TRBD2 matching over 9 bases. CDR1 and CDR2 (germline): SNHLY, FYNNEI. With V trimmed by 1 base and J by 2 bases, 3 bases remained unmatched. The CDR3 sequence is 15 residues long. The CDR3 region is CASSEGLAGTYEQYF. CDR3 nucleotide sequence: TGTGCCAGCAGTGAAGGGCTAGCGGGAACCTACGAGCAGTACTTC.

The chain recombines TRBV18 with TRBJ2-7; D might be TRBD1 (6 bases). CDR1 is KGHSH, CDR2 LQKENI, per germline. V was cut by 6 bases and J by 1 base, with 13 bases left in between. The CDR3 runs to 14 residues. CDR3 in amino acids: CASSLRDNSYEQYF. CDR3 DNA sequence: TGTGCCAGCTCCCTTAGGGACAATTCCTACGAGCAGTACTTC. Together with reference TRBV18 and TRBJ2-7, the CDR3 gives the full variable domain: NAGVMQNPRHLVRRRGQEARLRCSPMKGHSHVYWYRQLPEEGLKFMVYLQKENIIDESGMPKERFSAEFPKEGPSILRIQQVVRGDSAAYFCASSLRDNSYEQYFGPGTRLTVT.

CDR3 bases: TGTGCCAGCAGCCTCCGAGCGGGAGGGGGAGATACGCAGTATTTT. It codes for CASSLRAGGGDTQYF. The V gene is TRBV5-4, the J gene TRBJ2-3; TRBD2 matches at 10 bases. The CDR3 extends over 15 amino acids. CDR1 and CDR2 (germline): SGHNT, YYREEE (reference sequence). The trim removed 4 bases at V and 5 bases at J, leaving 7 bases unmatched.

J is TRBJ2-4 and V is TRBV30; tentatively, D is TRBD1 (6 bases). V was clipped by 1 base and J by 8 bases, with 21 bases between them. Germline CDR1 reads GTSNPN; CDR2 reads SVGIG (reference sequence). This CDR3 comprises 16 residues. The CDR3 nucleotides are TGTGCCTGGAGTGGTCCCGCCGGGACAAAGGGCGACATTCAGTACTTC. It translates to CAWSGPAGTKGDIQYF.

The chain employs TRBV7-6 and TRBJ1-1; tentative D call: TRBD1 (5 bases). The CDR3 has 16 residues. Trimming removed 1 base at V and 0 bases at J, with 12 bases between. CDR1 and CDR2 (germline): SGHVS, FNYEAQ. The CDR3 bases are TGTGCCAGCAGCTTAGAGGCCGACAGATTGAACACTGAAGCTTTCTTT. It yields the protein CASSLEADRLNTEAFF.

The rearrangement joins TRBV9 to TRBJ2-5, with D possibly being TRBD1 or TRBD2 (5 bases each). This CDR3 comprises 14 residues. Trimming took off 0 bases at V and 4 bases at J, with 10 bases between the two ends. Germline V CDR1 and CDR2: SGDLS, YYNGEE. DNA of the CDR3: TGTGCCAGCAGCGTAGGCGGTGGGGGAGAGACCCAGTACTTC. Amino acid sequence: CASSVGGGGETQYF.

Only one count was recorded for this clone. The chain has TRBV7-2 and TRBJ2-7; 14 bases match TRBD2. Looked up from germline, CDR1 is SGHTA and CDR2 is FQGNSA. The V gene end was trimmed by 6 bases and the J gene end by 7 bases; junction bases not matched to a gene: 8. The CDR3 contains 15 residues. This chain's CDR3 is CASRRPGLAGVEQYF. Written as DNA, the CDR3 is TGTGCCAGCAGAAGACCGGGACTAGCGGGAGTTGAGCAGTACTTC.

CDR3 nucleotide sequence: TGTGCCATCAGGGGGGACAGGGGACCTCCCTATGGCTACACCTTC. Protein product: CAIRGDRGPPYGYTF. The chain joins TRBV10-3 to TRBJ1-2, with TRBD1 identical over 10 bases. Germline values: CDR1 ENHRY, CDR2 SYGVKD. V was clipped by 6 bases and J by 4 bases; unmatched bases: 8. This CDR3 has 15 residues.

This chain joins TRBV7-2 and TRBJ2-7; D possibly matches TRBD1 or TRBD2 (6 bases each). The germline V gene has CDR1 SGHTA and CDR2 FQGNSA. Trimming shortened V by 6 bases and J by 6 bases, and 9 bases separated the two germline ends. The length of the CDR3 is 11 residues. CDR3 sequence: CASSGGLEQYF. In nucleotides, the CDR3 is TGTGCCAGCAGTGGGGGGCTCGAGCAGTACTTC.

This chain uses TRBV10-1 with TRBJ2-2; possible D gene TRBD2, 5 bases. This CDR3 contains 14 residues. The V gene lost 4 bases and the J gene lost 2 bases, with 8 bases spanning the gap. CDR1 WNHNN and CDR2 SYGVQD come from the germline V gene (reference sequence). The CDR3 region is CASSAGDNTGELFF. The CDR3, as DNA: TGCGCCAGCAGTGCCGGGGATAACACCGGGGAGCTGTTTTTT.

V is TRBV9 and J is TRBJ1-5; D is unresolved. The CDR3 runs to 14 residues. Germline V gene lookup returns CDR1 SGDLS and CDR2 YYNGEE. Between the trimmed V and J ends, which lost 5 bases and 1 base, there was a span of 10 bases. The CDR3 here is CASRDSGSNQPQHF. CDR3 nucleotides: TGTGCCAGCAGGGATAGCGGGAGCAATCAGCCCCAGCATTTT.

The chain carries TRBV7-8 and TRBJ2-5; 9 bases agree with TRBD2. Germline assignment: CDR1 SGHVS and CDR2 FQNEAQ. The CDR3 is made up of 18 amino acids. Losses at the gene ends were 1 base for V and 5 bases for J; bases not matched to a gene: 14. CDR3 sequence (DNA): TGTGCCAGCAGCTTAGGGAGGCTAGCGGGATATGTACGGGAGACCCAGTACTTC. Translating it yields CASSLGRLAGYVRETQYF.

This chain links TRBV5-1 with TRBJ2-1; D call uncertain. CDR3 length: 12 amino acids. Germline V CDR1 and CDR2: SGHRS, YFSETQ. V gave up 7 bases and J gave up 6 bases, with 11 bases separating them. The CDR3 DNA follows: TGCGCCAGCGGCGATAAGAGCAATGAGCAGTTCTTC. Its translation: CASGDKSNEQFF. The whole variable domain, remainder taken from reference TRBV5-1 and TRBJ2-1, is KAGVTQTPRYLIKTRGQQVTLSCSPISGHRSVSWYQQTPGQGLQFLFEYFSETQRNKGNFPGRFSGRQFSNSRSEMNVSTLELGDSALYLCASGDKSNEQFFGPGTRLTVL.

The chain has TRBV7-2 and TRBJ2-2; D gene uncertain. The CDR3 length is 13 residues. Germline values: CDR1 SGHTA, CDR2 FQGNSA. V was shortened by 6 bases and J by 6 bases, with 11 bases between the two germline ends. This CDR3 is CASRGWGSGELFF. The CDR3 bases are TGTGCCAGCAGGGGCTGGGGATCCGGGGAGCTGTTTTTT.

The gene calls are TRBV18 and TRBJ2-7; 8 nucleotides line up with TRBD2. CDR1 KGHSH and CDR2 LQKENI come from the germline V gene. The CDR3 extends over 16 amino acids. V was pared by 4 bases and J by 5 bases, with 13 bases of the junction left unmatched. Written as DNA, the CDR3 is TGTGCCAGCTCACGGGAACTAGCGGTACCAGTCCACGAGCAGTACTTC. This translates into CASSRELAVPVHEQYF.

Here the CDR3 DNA reads TGTGCCAGCAGCTTACAGGCTGCCTCTGGGGCCAACGTCCTGACTTTC. Amino acid sequence: CASSLQAASGANVLTF. The chain is built from TRBV7-3 and TRBJ2-6, with D hard to call. CDR1 is SGHTA and CDR2 is FQGTGA in the germline V gene. Trimming left V 2 bases short and J 0 bases short, with 8 bases between. This CDR3 spans 16 amino acids.

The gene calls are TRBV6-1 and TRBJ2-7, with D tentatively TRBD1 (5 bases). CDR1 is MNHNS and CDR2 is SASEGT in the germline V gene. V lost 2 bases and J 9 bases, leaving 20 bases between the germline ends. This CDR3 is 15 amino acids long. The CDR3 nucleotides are TGTGCCAGCAGTGAAAGGGGCAGACTGCCTACTGCGCAGTACTTC. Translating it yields CASSERGRLPTAQYF.

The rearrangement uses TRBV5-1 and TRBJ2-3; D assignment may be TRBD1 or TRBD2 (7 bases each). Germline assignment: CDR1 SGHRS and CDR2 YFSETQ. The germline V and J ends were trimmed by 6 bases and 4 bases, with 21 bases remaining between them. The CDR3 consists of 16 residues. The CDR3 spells CASTGGVAGPPDTQYF. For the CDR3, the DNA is TGCGCCAGCACAGGGGGGGTAGCGGGTCCTCCAGATACGCAGTATTTT. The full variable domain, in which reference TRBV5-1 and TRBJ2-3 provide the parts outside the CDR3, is KAGVTQTPRYLIKTRGQQVTLSCSPISGHRSVSWYQQTPGQGLQFLFEYFSETQRNKGNFPGRFSGRQFSNSRSEMNVSTLELGDSALYLCASTGGVAGPPDTQYFGPGTRLTVL.

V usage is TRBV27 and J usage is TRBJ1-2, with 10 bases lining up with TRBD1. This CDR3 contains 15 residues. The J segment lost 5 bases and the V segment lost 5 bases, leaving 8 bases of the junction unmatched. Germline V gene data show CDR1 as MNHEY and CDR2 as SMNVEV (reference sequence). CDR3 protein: CASSPGQGESYGYTF. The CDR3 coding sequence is TGTGCCAGCAGTCCTGGACAGGGGGAGAGTTATGGCTACACCTTC.

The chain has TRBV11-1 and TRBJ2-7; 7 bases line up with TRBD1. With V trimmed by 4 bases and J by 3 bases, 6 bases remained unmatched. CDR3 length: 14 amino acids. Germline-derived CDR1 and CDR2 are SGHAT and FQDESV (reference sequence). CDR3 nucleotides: TGTGCCAGCAGCTCCCCGGGACAGCTCTACGAGCAGTACTTC. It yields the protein CASSSPGQLYEQYF.

The CDR3 nucleotides are TGCGCCAGCAGCTTGGTCGGGGGAGCTAACGATGAGCAGTTCTTC. This codes for CASSLVGGANDEQFF. This rearrangement joins TRBV5-1 to TRBJ2-1; D perhaps matches TRBD2 (6 bases). V lost 0 bases, J lost 8 bases, and 15 bases lay in between. CDR1 and CDR2 (germline): SGHRS, YFSETQ. The CDR3 runs 15 residues.

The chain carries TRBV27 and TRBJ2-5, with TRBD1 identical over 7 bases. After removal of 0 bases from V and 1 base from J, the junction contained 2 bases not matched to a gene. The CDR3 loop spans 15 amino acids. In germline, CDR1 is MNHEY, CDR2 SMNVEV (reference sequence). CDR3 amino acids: CASSLSTGSQETQYF. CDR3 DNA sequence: TGTGCCAGCAGTTTATCGACAGGGAGCCAAGAGACCCAGTACTTC.

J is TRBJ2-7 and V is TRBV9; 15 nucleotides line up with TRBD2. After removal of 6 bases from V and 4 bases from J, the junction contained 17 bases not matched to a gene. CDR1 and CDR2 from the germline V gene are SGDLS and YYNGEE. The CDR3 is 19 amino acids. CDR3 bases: TGTGCCAGCAAGGAGAACAAGGGACTAGCGGGAGGAGAAAGTTACGAGCAGTACTTC. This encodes CASKENKGLAGGESYEQYF.